The present TCR beta chain was sequenced within a study of T cells after yellow fever vaccination. Findings and caveats of the study: Booster samples showed a return of most primary-vaccination clones (approximately 96% CD4, about 88% CD8).

TCRdb reanalysed the 5' RACE reads using MiXCR and keeps one entry per CDR3 protein. Among a few hundred thousand distinct CDR3 sequences, approximately 4% were seen once, and the ten largest hold less than 25%. This CDR3 spans 14 amino acids. Germline lookup yields CDR1 MNHEY and CDR2 SVGAGI. V was pared by 5 bases and J by 4 bases, with 5 bases of the junction left unmatched. This clonotype was seen repeatedly, ten times or more. Antigen specificity is unknown. This sequence joins TRBV6-5 and TRBJ2-5; 9 bases line up with TRBD1. The material sequenced was PBMCs, taken 5 days after the yellow fever booster vaccination. The clonotype comes from a man between 18 and 35 years old who received the YFV17D yellow fever vaccine. In DNA, the CDR3 is TGTGCCAGCAGTAGCCCGGGACAGGGAGAGACCCAGTACTTC. This translates into CASSSPGQGETQYF.